This T cell receptor (beta chain) originates from a study of cytomegalovirus exposure and HLA in healthy donors. Findings of the study overall: The only immune exposure information that was available was CMV serostatus.

This clone was seen a few times. What it binds is unknown. Germline CDR1 SEHNR, CDR2 FQNEAQ (reference sequence). Trimming removed 5 bases at V and 0 bases at J, with 14 bases between. The CDR3 loop spans 16 amino acids. Amplification used 60 Vbeta primers and 13 Jbeta primers. Methods used by the authors: In a later analysis, the count reached about 75 million unique TCR beta chains, with about 10 million shared. TCRdb keeps only in-frame clones here, not all; method: immunoSEQ multiplex PCR. V and J calls and clone size are copied from that table; D and trimming were computed from the DNA. The data show over 100,000 clones, 65% to 80% seen once.

This clonotype was obtained from a female donor in good health and CMV-seronegative. The V gene is TRBV7-9, the J gene TRBJ1-3; TRBD1 is a possible D gene (5 bases). Source material: PBMCs. In DNA form, the CDR3 reads TGTGCCAGCAGCCCCACTCGGGGGAGCTCTGGAAACACCATATATTTT. Translated: CASSPTRGSSGNTIYF. Full variable domain (remainder filled in from reference TRBV7-9 and TRBJ1-3): DTGVSQNPRHKITKRGQNVTFRCDPISEHNRLYWYRQTLGQGPEFLTYFQNEAQLEKSRLLSDRFSAERPKGSFSTLEIQRTEQGDSAMYLCASSPTRGSSGNTIYFGEGSWLTVV.